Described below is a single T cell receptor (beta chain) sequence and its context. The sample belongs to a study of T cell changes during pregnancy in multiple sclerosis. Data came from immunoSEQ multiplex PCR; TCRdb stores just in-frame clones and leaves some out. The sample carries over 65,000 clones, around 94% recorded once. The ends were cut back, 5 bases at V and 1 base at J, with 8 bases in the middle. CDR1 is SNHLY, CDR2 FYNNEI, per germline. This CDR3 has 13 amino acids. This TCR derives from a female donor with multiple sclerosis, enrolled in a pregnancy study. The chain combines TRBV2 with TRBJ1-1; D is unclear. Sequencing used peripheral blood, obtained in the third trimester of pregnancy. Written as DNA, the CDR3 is TGTGCCAGCAGTCACCGGGGGAACACTGAAGCTTTCTTT. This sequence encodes CASSHRGNTEAFF.